Shown below are 30 T cell receptor beta chains from a single sample sequenced in a study of cytomegalovirus exposure and HLA in healthy donors. The PCR contained 60 Vbeta and 13 Jbeta primers. TCRdb's copy holds only in-frame clones and misses some; the assay was immunoSEQ multiplex PCR. The sample has fewer than 150,000 clones, around three quarters seen once. The sample was PBMCs. These receptors were obtained from a man aged 40-50 years in good health and CMV-seropositive.

The chain employs TRBV5-1 and TRBJ2-1, with TRBD1 matching over 7 bases. Germline CDR1 SGHRS, CDR2 YFSETQ. J was trimmed by 4 bases and V by 4 bases; bases with no gene match: 2. The CDR3 sequence is 13 residues long. The CDR3 reads CASSDRAYNEQFF. CDR3 in DNA: TGCGCCAGCAGCGACAGGGCGTACAATGAGCAGTTCTTC.

The gene calls are TRBV28 and TRBJ2-7; D uncertain. In germline, CDR1 is MDHEN, CDR2 SYDVKM. Deletions cut 1 base from V and 2 bases from J, with 6 bases between. This CDR3 region has 13 residues. In DNA, the CDR3 is TGTGCCAGCAGTTTATTAACAGCCTACGAGCAGTACTTC. It is translated as CASSLLTAYEQYF. Full variable domain (outside the CDR3, taken from reference TRBV28 and TRBJ2-7): DVKVTQSSRYLVKRTGEKVFLECVQDMDHENMFWYRQDPGLGLRLIYFSYDVKMKEKGDIPEGYSVSREKKERFSLILESASTNQTSMYLCASSLLTAYEQYFGPGTRLTVT.

V gene TRBV5-1 combines with J gene TRBJ2-7; 9 bases map to TRBD1. CDR1 is SGHRS and CDR2 is YFSETQ in the germline V gene. After removal of 4 bases from V and 3 bases from J, the junction contained 5 bases not matched to a gene. The CDR3 length is 14 residues. As DNA, the CDR3 is TGCGCCAGCAGCCCTGGGACAGGGAACTACGAGCAGTACTTC. Its protein is CASSPGTGNYEQYF.

This clone was observed a few times. V gene TRBV7-9 combines with J gene TRBJ2-2; D not resolved. Germline V gene sequence: CDR1 SEHNR, CDR2 FQNEAQ (reference sequence). Trimming stripped 8 bases from V and 4 bases from J, with 8 bases between. This CDR3 spans 12 amino acids. This chain's CDR3 is CASVEFTGELFF. Here the CDR3 DNA reads TGTGCCAGCGTTGAGTTCACCGGGGAGCTGTTTTTT.

The sample holds one count of this clone. V usage is TRBV15 and J usage is TRBJ2-3; weak D call: TRBD1 (6 bases). CDR1 is LNHNV and CDR2 is YYDKDF in the germline V gene (reference sequence). The V and J ends lost 8 bases and 4 bases respectively, with 16 bases between them. The CDR3 sequence is 14 residues long. The CDR3 loop reads CATVQGRGADTQYF. In DNA, the CDR3 is TGTGCCACCGTACAGGGCAGGGGCGCAGATACGCAGTATTTT.

This clone was found once. The V and J genes are TRBV7-6 and TRBJ1-1; D gene unclear. Trimming cost V 1 base and J 5 bases, with 14 bases left between them. Germline-derived CDR1 and CDR2 are SGHVS and FNYEAQ. The CDR3 totals 15 residues. CDR3 nucleotides: TGTGCCAGCAGCTTAGACTTGGGCGGGGATACTGAAGCTTTCTTT. It specifies CASSLDLGGDTEAFF.

The chain combines TRBV5-1 with TRBJ2-1; 7 bases match TRBD2. The CDR3 runs 18 residues. The trim removed 3 bases at V and 0 bases at J, leaving 12 bases unmatched. Per germline, CDR1 SGHRS and CDR2 YFSETQ. The CDR3 sequence is CASSWAYLRESSYNEQFF. Written as DNA, the CDR3 is TGCGCCAGCAGCTGGGCCTATTTGCGGGAGAGCTCCTACAATGAGCAGTTCTTC. Together with reference TRBV5-1 and TRBJ2-1, the CDR3 gives the full variable domain: KAGVTQTPRYLIKTRGQQVTLSCSPISGHRSVSWYQQTPGQGLQFLFEYFSETQRNKGNFPGRFSGRQFSNSRSEMNVSTLELGDSALYLCASSWAYLRESSYNEQFFGPGTRLTVL.

V gene TRBV4-2 combines with J gene TRBJ2-1; no firm D call. CDR1 and CDR2 (germline): LGHNA, YNFKEQ. The V end lost 3 bases, the J end lost 4 bases, and 16 bases lay between the germline ends. This CDR3 comprises 16 residues. Here the CDR3 reads CASSQQSSPTYNEQFF. CDR3 nucleotide sequence: TGTGCCAGCAGCCAGCAATCATCGCCTACTTACAATGAGCAGTTCTTC.

As to this clone: One end of the junction does not line up with germline, which may come from a read error. The V call is TRBV7-3, the J call TRBJ2-1; 12 bases are a match to TRBD2. Germline CDR1 is SGHTA and CDR2 is FQGTGA. The CDR3 runs 15 residues. CDR3: CASSLTSGRSNEQFF. The CDR3, as DNA: TGTGCCAGCAGTTTAACTAGCGGGAGGAGCAATGAGCAGTTCTTC.

The V gene is TRBV6-5, the J gene TRBJ1-1; maybe TRBD1 (6 bases). The CDR3 runs 13 residues. V was shortened by 7 bases and J by 0 bases, with 9 bases between the two germline ends. Germline V gene data show CDR1 as MNHEY and CDR2 as SVGAGI. The CDR3 bases are TGTGCCAGCAACAGGGTTATGAACACTGAAGCTTTCTTT. Protein sequence: CASNRVMNTEAFF.

This clone showed up just a few times. The chain couples TRBV11-2 to TRBJ2-7, with D unresolved. The germline V and J ends were trimmed by 4 bases and 7 bases, with 11 bases remaining between them. CDR3 size: 12 residues. Germline CDR1 SGHAT, CDR2 FQNNGV. CDR3 nucleotides: TGTGCCAGCAGCTCCCGTAGTTGGGAGCAGTACTTC. Translation: CASSSRSWEQYF. The full variable domain, rest sourced from reference TRBV11-2 and TRBJ2-7, is EAGVAQSPRYKIIEKRQSVAFWCNPISGHATLYWYQQILGQGPKLLIQFQNNGVVDDSQLPKDRFSAERLKGVDSTLKIQPAKLEDSAVYLCASSSRSWEQYFGPGTRLTVT.

The chain links TRBV11-2 to TRBJ2-2, with 7 bases aligning to TRBD1. The germline V gene encodes CDR1 SGHAT and CDR2 FQNNGV. Trimming cost V 3 bases and J 0 bases; bases outside gene matches: 1. CDR3 length: 15 amino acids. CDR3 sequence reads: CASSLTGPNTGELFF. The CDR3 DNA reads TGTGCCAGCAGCTTGACAGGGCCGAACACCGGGGAGCTGTTTTTT.

The chain is built from TRBV15 and TRBJ2-1; TRBD2 aligns across 10 bases. Germline CDR1 reads LNHNV; CDR2 reads YYDKDF (reference sequence). CDR3 length equals 16 residues. The J segment lost 5 bases and the V segment lost 0 bases, leaving 4 bases of the junction unmatched. DNA of the CDR3: TGTGCCACCAGCAGAGAAGAGCGGGAGGGGGACAATGAGCAGTTCTTC. This encodes CATSREEREGDNEQFF.

The chain has TRBV2 and TRBJ1-1; 7 bases line up with TRBD1. From germline, CDR1 is SNHLY and CDR2 FYNNEI. CDR3 length equals 15 residues. V dropped 3 bases and J dropped 0; count of bases not matched to a gene: 4. The CDR3 spells CASSDRGLMNTEAFF. CDR3 coding DNA: TGTGCCAGCAGTGATAGGGGGCTCATGAACACTGAAGCTTTCTTT.

This chain links TRBV2 with TRBJ2-7; 11 bases map to TRBD2. Germline assignment: CDR1 SNHLY and CDR2 FYNNEI. V gave up 5 bases and J gave up 3 bases; unmatched junction bases: 6. The CDR3 consists of 15 residues. In nucleotides, the CDR3 is TGTGCCAGCAGTACGACTAGCGGGGCTAGCTACGAGCAGTACTTC. Its translation: CASSTTSGASYEQYF.

CDR3 sequence: CASSFSLLSGNTIYF. DNA of the CDR3: TGTGCCAGCAGTTTCTCACTTCTCTCTGGAAACACCATATATTTT. The chain joins TRBV6-5 to TRBJ1-3; D remains unclear. The ends were cut back, 4 bases at V and 0 bases at J, with 10 bases in the middle. The germline V gene has CDR1 MNHEY and CDR2 SVGAGI. CDR3 length: 15 residues.

This clone was seen a handful of times. The rearrangement links TRBV9 to TRBJ1-3; no firm D call. V was cut by 0 bases and J by 4 bases, with 17 bases left in between. Per germline, CDR1 SGDLS and CDR2 YYNGEE. The CDR3 contains 17 residues. The CDR3 protein is CASSVATGRGGGNTIYF. DNA of the CDR3: TGTGCCAGCAGCGTAGCTACGGGCCGGGGAGGGGGAAACACCATATATTTT.

This clone is a singleton in its sample. J is TRBJ2-1 and V is TRBV11-2, with TRBD1 as a possible D gene (5 bases). From germline, CDR1 is SGHAT and CDR2 FQNNGV. The CDR3 length is 15 residues. V was pared by 4 bases and J by 2 bases, with 12 bases between. CDR3 nucleotide sequence: TGTGCCAGCAGCTCAAAGGGGTATACCTACAATGAGCAGTTCTTC. It specifies CASSSKGYTYNEQFF.

In this sample, this clone turned up once. The CDR3 sequence: CASSEVGAPTDTQYF. The CDR3 nucleotides read TGTGCCAGCAGCGAAGTGGGGGCCCCCACAGATACGCAGTATTTT. The rearrangement links TRBV7-9 to TRBJ2-3; D is perhaps TRBD1 (6 bases). This CDR3 contains 15 residues. V was shortened by 5 bases and J by 2 bases, with 14 bases between the two germline ends. Germline V lookup: CDR1 SEHNR, CDR2 FQNEAQ (reference sequence).

This clone was picked up a small number of times. The J gene is TRBJ1-1, the V gene TRBV30; D unresolved. CDR1 GTSNPN and CDR2 SVGIG come from the germline V gene (reference sequence). V shed 1 base and J shed 2 bases, with 8 bases lying between them. This CDR3 has 13 residues. Written as DNA, the CDR3 is TGTGCCTGGAGTGGGCAAATAAACACTGAAGCTTTCTTT. Residues: CAWSGQINTEAFF.

The chain recombines TRBV10-1 with TRBJ2-3; D possibly corresponds to TRBD2 (6 bases). V was cut by 2 bases and J by 5 bases, with 11 bases left in between. The germline V gene encodes CDR1 WNHNN and CDR2 SYGVQD (reference sequence). The CDR3 totals 14 residues. The CDR3, as DNA: TGCGCCAGCAGTGAGGTCCGGGAGCAAGATACGCAGTATTTT. The encoded protein is CASSEVREQDTQYF.

The rearrangement uses TRBV7-6 and TRBJ1-1; no firm D call. The length of the CDR3 is 12 residues. Germline CDR1 reads SGHVS; CDR2 reads FNYEAQ. With 6 bases removed from V and 6 bases from J, the gap between germline ends came to 11 bases. The CDR3 coding sequence is TGTGCCAGCAGTCAGGCGGGGTCTGAAGCTTTCTTT. It codes for CASSQAGSEAFF.

The rearrangement joins TRBV28 to TRBJ2-7; perhaps TRBD1 as D (6 bases). The V and J ends lost 5 bases and 0 bases respectively, with 11 bases between them. CDR1 is MDHEN, CDR2 SYDVKM, per germline. The CDR3 sequence is 14 residues long. The CDR3 DNA is TGTGCCAGCAGTCGGACAGAAGGCTCCTACGAGCAGTACTTC. Translation: CASSRTEGSYEQYF. Filled out from reference TRBV28 and TRBJ2-7, the complete variable domain reads DVKVTQSSRYLVKRTGEKVFLECVQDMDHENMFWYRQDPGLGLRLIYFSYDVKMKEKGDIPEGYSVSREKKERFSLILESASTNQTSMYLCASSRTEGSYEQYFGPGTRLTVT.

This chain joins TRBV19 and TRBJ1-2; D uncertain. CDR1 is LNHDA and CDR2 is SQIVND in the germline V gene (reference sequence). Trimming left V 5 bases short and J 8 bases short, with 15 bases between. The CDR3 has 13 residues. CDR3 loop: CASSSLMVGGYTF. DNA of the CDR3: TGTGCCAGTAGTTCCCTTATGGTCGGGGGCTACACCTTC.

This chain uses TRBV28 with TRBJ2-3, with 11 bases fitting TRBD2. The germline V gene has CDR1 MDHEN and CDR2 SYDVKM. J gave up 4 bases and V 5 bases, and 26 bases lay outside the gene matches. CDR3 length: 22 residues. The CDR3 nucleotides are TGTGCCAGCAGTGGCTCGTTTGACAGGGACCTTCAGACTAGCGGGAATTCAGATACGCAGTATTTT. Translation gives CASSGSFDRDLQTSGNSDTQYF.

This sequence joins TRBV6-5 and TRBJ1-2; TRBD1 matches at 9 bases. Germline CDR1 MNHEY, CDR2 SVGAGI. The J segment lost 11 bases and the V segment lost 10 bases, leaving 11 bases of the junction unmatched. This CDR3 is 12 amino acids long. In DNA, the CDR3 is TGTGCCACTCATTGGGGACAGGGCAGGTACACCTTC. It yields the protein CATHWGQGRYTF.

The chain employs TRBV27 and TRBJ1-1; a weak D match, TRBD1 (6 bases). This CDR3 is 14 amino acids long. Per germline, CDR1 MNHEY and CDR2 SMNVEV (reference sequence). V lost 5 bases and J lost 1, with 11 bases in between. This CDR3 reads CASSTGLKNTEAFF. CDR3 bases: TGTGCCAGCAGTACAGGGTTGAAGAACACTGAAGCTTTCTTT.

The chain recombines TRBV11-3 with TRBJ2-2; D perhaps matches TRBD1 (5 bases). The CDR3 is made up of 15 amino acids. Germline V gene lookup returns CDR1 SGHNT and CDR2 YENEEA. V lost 5 bases to trimming and J lost 0 bases, with 10 bases between them. Here the CDR3 DNA reads TGTGCCAGCAGCAAACAGGAAACGAACACCGGGGAGCTGTTTTTT. Amino acids: CASSKQETNTGELFF.

The rearrangement links TRBV7-9 to TRBJ1-2; TRBD1 agrees at 7 bases. Germline V gives CDR1 SEHNR, CDR2 FQNEAQ (reference sequence). Trimming removed 1 base from V and 4 bases from J; junction bases left unmatched: 9. CDR3 length equals 16 residues. The CDR3 bases are TGTGCCAGCAGCTTAGGAGGGGTCAGGGGGGCCTATGGCTACACCTTC. Its translation is CASSLGGVRGAYGYTF.

This chain uses TRBV19 with TRBJ1-5, with D maybe TRBD1 (6 bases). Looked up from germline, CDR1 is LNHDA and CDR2 is SQIVND (reference sequence). The V and J ends lost 8 bases and 7 bases respectively, with 24 bases between them. This CDR3 has 16 amino acids. CDR3 coding DNA: TGTGCCAGTTCTACCCCCGGTCAGGGGAAAGACCAGCCCCAGCATTTT. Amino acid sequence: CASSTPGQGKDQPQHF. Complete variable domain (other parts from reference TRBV19 and TRBJ1-5): DGGITQSPKYLFRKEGQNVTLSCEQNLNHDAMYWYRQDPGQGLRLIYYSQIVNDFQKGDIAEGYSVSREKKESFPLTVTSAQKNPTAFYLCASSTPGQGKDQPQHFGDGTRLSIL.